This is a list of T cell receptor beta chains from one sample in a study of beta chain features in type 1 diabetes. Assay: immunoSEQ multiplex PCR; the TCRdb copy retains only in-frame clones and omits some. This repertoire shows under 950,000 clones, 17% found once; its top ten account for roughly 0.025%. Sequencing was done on a sample of naive CD4+ T cells from blood. Receptor source: a woman aged 18 to 35 in good health. The CDR3 runs from the conserved cysteine through the conserved F or W. Clone size appears in some rows only: once, few, many, or a class for an expanded clone.

v_call,cdr3_length,clone_size,cdr3_aa
TRBV6-6,14,few,CASSYGRGRQKQYF
TRBV11-3,13,few,CASSATTGTEAFF
TRBV5-6,13,.,CASWGATQETQYF
TRBV5-1,14,few,CASSKSGSQDTQYF
TRBV9,15,.,CASSALASRGETQYF
TRBV6-5,14,.,CASSPGDRVGGYTF
TRBV28,16,.,CASSLLGGTGANVLTF
TRBV19,13,.,CASSRDLTYEQYF
TRBV6-5,15,few,CASSYSRTGTYGYTF
TRBV5-1,12,few,CASSPGGNEQFF
TRBV18,13,.,CASSPLSGYEQYF
TRBV19,17,once,CASSNRLSGISYNEQFF
TRBV6-5,14,.,CASSYSISGQKQFF
TRBV7-2,17,.,CASSFQLAGDRLREQYF
TRBV6-5,14,.,CASKPVGLTDTQYF
TRBV9,19,.,CASSEHPTWRRGTPNEQFF
TRBV28,15,few,CASRSGTGFVYEQYF
TRBV27,16,few,CASSFLRNSGANVLTF
TRBV19,14,.,CASSLGTVRETQYF
TRBV4-1,14,few,CASSQDSSYNEQFF
TRBV5-6,17,few,CASSLALAGLSTDTQYF
TRBV4-3,15,.,CASSQEGRTVGEQFF
TRBV5-1,15,.,CASSPGLGGWDIQYF
TRBV27,13,few,CASSPSQNYEQYF
TRBV2,16,few,CASSGKGARMNTEAFF
TRBV7-2,15,.,CASMPPYGGNYGYTF
TRBV5-1,16,.,CASSSQTSGEYNEQFF
TRBV19,14,few,CASSRRHSQETQYF
TRBV9,18,.,CASSGRDGGHGRSYEQYF
TRBV28,12,.,CASSFQDREAFF
TRBV4-3,12,few,CASSLNAETQYF
TRBV18,16,few,CASSLGTSGTIYEQFF